The rows below give T cell receptor beta chains drawn from one sample of a study of T cell changes during pregnancy in multiple sclerosis. Only in-frame clones appear in the TCRdb table, and some are missing; sequencing was by immunoSEQ multiplex PCR. This sample yields roughly 52,000 clones, of which roughly 92% are seen a single time; less than 0.3% belongs to the top ten. The sample here was CD4+ T cells from peripheral blood mononuclear cells, taken in the third trimester of pregnancy. These receptors were taken from a female donor with multiple sclerosis, enrolled in a pregnancy study. Each CDR3 is given with its conserved first and last residue. Fields, in order: clone size, V gene, J gene, D gene, CDR3 DNA, CDR3 protein. D genes are given only for firm matches. Where a row states a size, it is once, few, many or the class of an expanded clone; other rows omit it.

size: -
V: TRBV6-5
J: TRBJ2-3
D: -
DNA: TGTGCCAGCAGTCCCCCGGAGAAAGGTTATACGCAGTATTTT
CDR3: CASSPPEKGYTQYF

size: -
V: TRBV5-1
J: TRBJ1-1
D: TRBD1
DNA: TGCGCCAGCAGCCAAGGACAGGGGGCGGGTTACACTGAAGCTTTCTTT
CDR3: CASSQGQGAGYTEAFF

size: -
V: TRBV5-1
J: TRBJ1-3
D: TRBD1
DNA: TGCGCCAGCAGCTTAGGGCCGGGACAGGGGGCTGGAAACACCATATATTTT
CDR3: CASSLGPGQGAGNTIYF

size: -
V: TRBV18
J: TRBJ1-5
D: TRBD1
DNA: TGTGCCAGCTCGCCCGGGACAGGGGTGAGCAATCAGCCCCAGCATTTT
CDR3: CASSPGTGVSNQPQHF

size: -
V: TRBV5-4
J: TRBJ2-7
D: -
DNA: TGTGCCAGCACTCCAGGACTATCACAACTCCACGAGCAGTACTTC
CDR3: CASTPGLSQLHEQYF

size: -
V: TRBV19
J: TRBJ1-2
D: TRBD1
DNA: TGTGCCAGTACACAGGGGGCTTCCTATGGCTACACCTTC
CDR3: CASTQGASYGYTF

size: -
V: TRBV27
J: TRBJ1-5
D: TRBD1
DNA: TGTGCCAGCAGTTCTTACAGGGGGCATCAGCCCCAGCATTTT
CDR3: CASSSYRGHQPQHF

size: once
V: TRBV29-1
J: TRBJ2-1
D: -
DNA: TGCAGCGTTGCCCGTAGTAGCTCCTACAATGAGCAGTTCTTC
CDR3: CSVARSSSYNEQFF

size: -
V: TRBV6-1
J: TRBJ1-1
D: -
DNA: TGTGCCAGCAGTGAACTGTGGCCTTTGAACACTGAAGCTTTCTTT
CDR3: CASSELWPLNTEAFF

size: -
V: TRBV7-3
J: TRBJ2-7
D: -
DNA: TGTGCCAGCAGCGCACACCCGGGACAAAACTACGAGCAGTACTTC
CDR3: CASSAHPGQNYEQYF

size: -
V: TRBV5-1
J: TRBJ2-5
D: -
DNA: TGCGCCAGCAGCCGCGGGACTCCCCACCAAGAGACCCAGTACTTC
CDR3: CASSRGTPHQETQYF

size: -
V: TRBV10-3
J: TRBJ1-1
D: -
DNA: TGTGCCATCAGTGGCGGGGGCGCGGGTGAAGCTTTCTTT
CDR3: CAISGGGAGEAFF